Listed below are T cell receptor beta chains from one sample, sequenced in a study of shared clonotypes between healthy human individuals. Produced via immunoSEQ multiplex PCR; TCRdb's table is partial and in-frame only. The data contain about 800,000 clones, roughly 96% of them seen just once; the ten biggest clones take up about 0.21%. The sample comprised naive CD8+ T cells sorted from blood. The receptors were sampled from a man aged 25 to 40 in good health. Each CDR3 is given with its conserved first and last residue. A D gene is named only where the DNA matches it firmly. Clone size, where shown, is once, few, many, or a class for clones that have expanded.

d_gene: TRBD2
v_gene: TRBV10-2
abundance: .
j_gene: TRBJ2-7
CDR3aa: CASSMTSGSEQYF
CDR3nt: TGCGCCAGCAGTATGACTAGCGGGAGCGAGCAGTACTTC

d_gene: TRBD2
v_gene: TRBV27
abundance: .
j_gene: TRBJ2-5
CDR3aa: CASSPAGDRETQYF
CDR3nt: TGTGCCAGCAGCCCAGCGGGGGACCGGGAGACCCAGTACTTC

d_gene: TRBD1
v_gene: TRBV5-1
abundance: .
j_gene: TRBJ2-1
CDR3aa: CASSPSGTAYNEQFF
CDR3nt: TGCGCCAGCAGCCCTTCCGGGACAGCCTACAATGAGCAGTTCTTC

d_gene: .
v_gene: TRBV5-6
abundance: .
j_gene: TRBJ2-3
CDR3aa: CASSLVLDTQYF
CDR3nt: TGTGCCAGCAGCTTGGTCTTGGATACGCAGTATTTT

d_gene: .
v_gene: TRBV7-2
abundance: .
j_gene: TRBJ2-7
CDR3aa: CASRPRTEDYEQYF
CDR3nt: TGTGCCAGCAGACCGAGGACGGAGGACTACGAGCAGTACTTC

d_gene: .
v_gene: TRBV7-6
abundance: .
j_gene: TRBJ2-7
CDR3aa: CASSLADSGTYEQYF
CDR3nt: TGTGCCAGCAGCTTAGCGGATTCAGGGACCTACGAGCAGTACTTC

d_gene: TRBD1
v_gene: TRBV5-1
abundance: .
j_gene: TRBJ2-5
CDR3aa: CASSLVGGAETQYF
CDR3nt: TGCGCCAGCAGCTTGGTAGGGGGCGCGGAGACCCAGTACTTC

d_gene: TRBD1
v_gene: TRBV6-5
abundance: .
j_gene: TRBJ2-7
CDR3aa: CASSYRDRTYEQYF
CDR3nt: TGTGCCAGCAGTTACCGGGACAGGACCTACGAGCAGTACTTC

d_gene: .
v_gene: TRBV6-5
abundance: once
j_gene: TRBJ1-4
CDR3aa: CASSYARSNEKLFF
CDR3nt: TGTGCCAGCAGTTACGCACGGTCGAATGAAAAACTGTTTTTT

d_gene: .
v_gene: TRBV29-1
abundance: .
j_gene: TRBJ2-7
CDR3aa: CSVGGPRTYEQYF
CDR3nt: TGCAGCGTTGGTGGGCCTCGAACCTACGAGCAGTACTTC

d_gene: TRBD2
v_gene: TRBV19
abundance: .
j_gene: TRBJ2-7
CDR3aa: CASGGTGGSYEQYF
CDR3nt: TGTGCCAGTGGGGGGACGGGAGGATCCTACGAGCAGTACTTC

d_gene: .
v_gene: TRBV6-1
abundance: .
j_gene: TRBJ2-7
CDR3aa: CASSRGTYEQYF
CDR3nt: TGTGCCAGCAGTCGGGGGACCTACGAGCAGTACTTC

d_gene: TRBD1
v_gene: TRBV28
abundance: once
j_gene: TRBJ2-7
CDR3aa: CASSAQGGLEQYF
CDR3nt: TGTGCCAGCAGTGCACAGGGGGGCCTCGAGCAGTACTTC

d_gene: .
v_gene: TRBV5-1
abundance: .
j_gene: TRBJ2-3
CDR3aa: CASSLRGGTDTQYF
CDR3nt: TGCGCCAGCAGCTTGAGGGGGGGCACAGATACGCAGTATTTT

d_gene: TRBD1
v_gene: TRBV11-1
abundance: .
j_gene: TRBJ1-1
CDR3aa: CASSRQGLTEAFF
CDR3nt: TGTGCCAGCAGCCGACAGGGGTTGACTGAAGCTTTCTTT

d_gene: TRBD2
v_gene: TRBV4-1
abundance: .
j_gene: TRBJ2-7
CDR3aa: CASSQGPSGSSEQYF
CDR3nt: TGCGCCAGCAGCCAAGGGCCTAGCGGGAGTTCCGAGCAGTACTTC

d_gene: .
v_gene: TRBV15
abundance: once
j_gene: TRBJ2-3
CDR3aa: CATAPGDQTPPPDTQYF
CDR3nt: TGTGCCACCGCTCCCGGGGACCAAACCCCCCCTCCAGATACGCAGTATTTT

d_gene: TRBD2
v_gene: TRBV2
abundance: .
j_gene: TRBJ2-1
CDR3aa: CASSDDTGGPNEQFF
CDR3nt: TGTGCCAGCAGTGACGATACGGGAGGCCCCAATGAGCAGTTCTTC

d_gene: .
v_gene: TRBV27
abundance: .
j_gene: TRBJ1-5
CDR3aa: CASALVGQPQHF
CDR3nt: TGTGCCAGCGCCTTGGTTGGTCAGCCCCAGCATTTT

d_gene: TRBD1
v_gene: TRBV9
abundance: .
j_gene: TRBJ1-2
CDR3aa: CASSGSGTDNYGYTF
CDR3nt: TGTGCCAGCAGCGGATCCGGGACAGATAACTATGGCTACACCTTC

d_gene: .
v_gene: TRBV7-8
abundance: .
j_gene: TRBJ2-3
CDR3aa: CASRSRVATDTQYF
CDR3nt: TGTGCCAGCAGATCTAGAGTGGCCACAGATACGCAGTATTTT

d_gene: TRBD2
v_gene: TRBV27
abundance: .
j_gene: TRBJ2-5
CDR3aa: CASSFPGTSIETQYF
CDR3nt: TGTGCCAGCAGTTTTCCCGGGACTAGCATTGAGACCCAGTACTTC

d_gene: .
v_gene: TRBV6-5
abundance: .
j_gene: TRBJ2-3
CDR3aa: CASSYYQSTDTQYF
CDR3nt: TGTGCCAGCAGTTACTACCAGAGCACAGATACGCAGTATTTT

d_gene: .
v_gene: TRBV5-1
abundance: once
j_gene: TRBJ2-2
CDR3aa: CASSLSGTNTGELFF
CDR3nt: TGCGCCAGCAGCTTGTCAGGCACGAACACCGGGGAGCTGTTTTTT

d_gene: TRBD2
v_gene: TRBV7-9
abundance: .
j_gene: TRBJ2-7
CDR3aa: CASSPSSGSIEQYF
CDR3nt: TGTGCCAGCAGCCCCAGTAGCGGGAGTATTGAGCAGTACTTC

d_gene: TRBD2
v_gene: TRBV15
abundance: .
j_gene: TRBJ2-3
CDR3aa: CATSRGAGGWTDTQYF
CDR3nt: TGTGCCACCAGCAGAGGAGCGGGAGGGTGGACAGATACGCAGTATTTT

d_gene: TRBD2
v_gene: TRBV29-1
abundance: .
j_gene: TRBJ2-1
CDR3aa: CSVLLAGVGSYNEQFF
CDR3nt: TGCAGCGTCCTTTTAGCGGGAGTGGGCTCCTACAATGAGCAGTTCTTC

d_gene: .
v_gene: TRBV5-5
abundance: .
j_gene: TRBJ1-1
CDR3aa: CASSHKEGPNTEAFF
CDR3nt: TGTGCCAGCAGCCACAAAGAGGGGCCGAACACTGAAGCTTTCTTT

d_gene: .
v_gene: TRBV7-2
abundance: .
j_gene: TRBJ1-5
CDR3aa: CASSLDSQPQHF
CDR3nt: TGTGCCAGCAGCTTAGACTCTCAGCCCCAGCATTTT

d_gene: TRBD1
v_gene: TRBV6-1
abundance: .
j_gene: TRBJ2-1
CDR3aa: CASSETAGQGYNEQFF
CDR3nt: TGTGCCAGCAGTGAAACTGCGGGACAGGGCTACAATGAGCAGTTCTTC

d_gene: .
v_gene: TRBV2
abundance: .
j_gene: TRBJ1-3
CDR3aa: CASSDGSGNTIYF
CDR3nt: TGTGCCAGCAGTGACGGAAGTGGAAACACCATATATTTT

d_gene: TRBD1
v_gene: TRBV7-2
abundance: .
j_gene: TRBJ1-2
CDR3aa: CASSQSRGQGAYGYTF
CDR3nt: TGTGCCAGCAGCCAAAGTAGAGGACAGGGGGCATATGGCTACACCTTC

d_gene: TRBD1
v_gene: TRBV6-5
abundance: .
j_gene: TRBJ2-7
CDR3aa: CASSSGGYEQYF
CDR3nt: TGTGCCAGCAGTTCAGGGGGCTACGAGCAGTACTTC

d_gene: .
v_gene: TRBV9
abundance: .
j_gene: TRBJ1-2
CDR3aa: CASSVLGGYTF
CDR3nt: TGTGCCAGCAGCGTCCTAGGAGGCTACACCTTC

d_gene: TRBD2
v_gene: TRBV4-1
abundance: .
j_gene: TRBJ2-1
CDR3aa: CASRTTLSGSGDEQFF
CDR3nt: TGCGCCAGCAGGACGACACTTAGCGGGAGTGGTGATGAGCAGTTCTTC

d_gene: TRBD1
v_gene: TRBV28
abundance: .
j_gene: TRBJ1-1
CDR3aa: CASRPPGGTGAPVEAFF
CDR3nt: TGTGCCAGCAGACCACCAGGCGGGACAGGGGCCCCCGTGGAAGCTTTCTTT

d_gene: .
v_gene: TRBV9
abundance: .
j_gene: TRBJ2-1
CDR3aa: CASSVAALGGEQFF
CDR3nt: TGTGCCAGCAGCGTAGCCGCCCTTGGGGGTGAGCAGTTCTTC

d_gene: .
v_gene: TRBV28
abundance: once
j_gene: TRBJ2-1
CDR3aa: CASSLYLGLKFF
CDR3nt: TGTGCCAGCAGTTTATATCTGGGCTTGAAGTTCTTC

d_gene: .
v_gene: TRBV19
abundance: once
j_gene: TRBJ2-6
CDR3aa: CASTPLSGANVLTF
CDR3nt: TGTGCCAGTACCCCGCTCTCCGGGGCCAACGTCCTGACTTTC

d_gene: .
v_gene: TRBV19
abundance: .
j_gene: TRBJ2-2
CDR3aa: CASSIYWQEDTGELFF
CDR3nt: TGTGCCAGTAGTATTTATTGGCAGGAGGACACCGGGGAGCTGTTTTTT

d_gene: TRBD2
v_gene: TRBV29-1
abundance: .
j_gene: TRBJ2-7
CDR3aa: CSAQGLAGDGEQYF
CDR3nt: TGCAGCGCCCAAGGACTAGCGGGAGATGGGGAGCAGTACTTC

d_gene: TRBD1
v_gene: TRBV7-9
abundance: once
j_gene: TRBJ1-1
CDR3aa: CASSYGQGDTEAFF
CDR3nt: TGTGCCAGCAGCTACGGACAGGGGGACACTGAAGCTTTCTTT

d_gene: .
v_gene: TRBV10-3
abundance: .
j_gene: TRBJ2-7
CDR3aa: CAISDGEATPSYEQYF
CDR3nt: TGTGCCATCAGTGACGGGGAGGCGACGCCTTCCTACGAGCAGTACTTC

d_gene: .
v_gene: TRBV4-1
abundance: .
j_gene: TRBJ2-7
CDR3aa: CASSQEGPGTSYEQYF
CDR3nt: TGCGCCAGCAGCCAAGAAGGGCCTGGGACGTCCTACGAGCAGTACTTC

d_gene: .
v_gene: TRBV4-3
abundance: .
j_gene: TRBJ2-7
CDR3aa: CASSLTRGGLNEQYF
CDR3nt: TGCGCCAGCAGCCTTACGAGGGGGGGGTTAAACGAGCAGTACTTC

d_gene: TRBD2
v_gene: TRBV11-2
abundance: .
j_gene: TRBJ2-7
CDR3aa: CASSSRTSGRANEQYF
CDR3nt: TGTGCCAGCAGCTCACGGACTAGCGGGAGGGCGAACGAGCAGTACTTC

d_gene: TRBD1
v_gene: TRBV6-5
abundance: .
j_gene: TRBJ1-5
CDR3aa: CASSLQGANQPQHF
CDR3nt: TGTGCCAGCAGCCTACAGGGGGCAAATCAGCCCCAGCATTTT

d_gene: .
v_gene: TRBV7-9
abundance: .
j_gene: TRBJ2-7
CDR3aa: CASSLASGGYSEQYF
CDR3nt: TGTGCCAGCAGCTTAGCATCTGGGGGCTACTCCGAGCAGTACTTC

d_gene: .
v_gene: TRBV10-1
abundance: .
j_gene: TRBJ1-1
CDR3aa: CASSPSRFTTEAFF
CDR3nt: TGCGCCAGCAGCCCTTCCAGGTTTACCACTGAAGCTTTCTTT

d_gene: TRBD1
v_gene: TRBV5-4
abundance: .
j_gene: TRBJ2-1
CDR3aa: CASSLPGQGINEQFF
CDR3nt: TGTGCCAGCAGCTTGCCGGGACAGGGGATCAATGAGCAGTTCTTC

d_gene: TRBD2
v_gene: TRBV29-1
abundance: .
j_gene: TRBJ2-2
CDR3aa: CSVLAGEAGELFF
CDR3nt: TGCAGCGTCTTAGCGGGAGAAGCTGGGGAGCTGTTTTTT

d_gene: .
v_gene: TRBV30
abundance: once
j_gene: TRBJ1-2
CDR3aa: CAWQTAATYGYTF
CDR3nt: TGTGCCTGGCAGACAGCTGCTACCTATGGCTACACCTTC

d_gene: .
v_gene: TRBV7-6
abundance: .
j_gene: TRBJ1-1
CDR3aa: CASSTLRGNTEAFF
CDR3nt: TGTGCCAGCAGCACGCTCAGGGGGAACACTGAAGCTTTCTTT

d_gene: .
v_gene: TRBV19
abundance: .
j_gene: TRBJ2-7
CDR3aa: CASSIDLGAYEQYF
CDR3nt: TGTGCCAGTAGTATAGACCTTGGAGCCTACGAGCAGTACTTC

d_gene: .
v_gene: TRBV29-1
abundance: .
j_gene: TRBJ2-6
CDR3aa: CSVDGLGGSGANVLTF
CDR3nt: TGCAGCGTTGACGGATTGGGGGGCTCTGGGGCCAACGTCCTGACTTTC